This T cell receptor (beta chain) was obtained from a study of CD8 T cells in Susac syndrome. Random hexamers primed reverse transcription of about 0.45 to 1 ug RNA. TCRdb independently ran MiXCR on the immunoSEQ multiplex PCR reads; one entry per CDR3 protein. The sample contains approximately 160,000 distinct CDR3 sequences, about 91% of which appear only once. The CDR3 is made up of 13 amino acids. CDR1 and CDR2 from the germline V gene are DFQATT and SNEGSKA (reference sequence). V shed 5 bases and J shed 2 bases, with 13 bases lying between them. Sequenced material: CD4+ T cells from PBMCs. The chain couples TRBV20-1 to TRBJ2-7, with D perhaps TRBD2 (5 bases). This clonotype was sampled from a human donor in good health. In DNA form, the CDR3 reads TGCAGTGCTTGTTCGGACGGGACCTACGAGCAGTACTTC. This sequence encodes CSACSDGTYEQYF.